The sequence of this TCR beta chain was determined in a study of cytomegalovirus exposure and HLA in healthy donors. V was pared by 0 bases and J by 4 bases, with 10 bases between. The CDR3 covers 15 residues. Germline CDR1 reads LGHNA; CDR2 reads YNFKEQ. To note about this clone: As yet, its antigen is unknown.

Donors likely had unrecorded immune exposures despite being nominally healthy when sampled. Whole-study findings and limits: The study put under 200 TCR beta chains on its list as cytomegalovirus-associated. A later analysis revealed that TCR association rates differed between HLA loci, peaking at DRB1 and bottoming out at HLA-C.

Vbeta (60) and Jbeta (13) primers were used in the PCR. The repertoire was sequenced with immunoSEQ multiplex PCR; TCRdb's copy has only in-frame clones and lacks some. The table lists 89,000 or so clones, roughly 86% of them singletons. The chain couples TRBV4-2 to TRBJ2-1, with D perhaps TRBD2 (6 bases). Input material: PBMCs. This clonotype was obtained from a woman aged 18 to 35 in good health and CMV-seropositive. The CDR3 here is CASSQDWGTYNEQFF. DNA of the CDR3: TGTGCCAGCAGCCAAGATTGGGGGACTTACAATGAGCAGTTCTTC.